This T cell receptor beta chain is from a study of blood T cell repertoires in COVID-19. Whole-study context: The origin of the acute and convalescent COVID-19 samples was the United States, Italy and Spain. From T cells, B-cell-depleted T cells, or PBMCs came the material, which was cDNA or gDNA.

Source study methods: From reference gene primer amplification, estimates of nucleated cell counts were derived. The method was immunoSEQ multiplex PCR; TCRdb's version includes in-frame clones alone and lacks a portion of them. V, J and clone size are taken as reported in that table, and D and trimming were inferred from the DNA itself. The sample yields 35,000 to 50,000 clones, 70% to 90% seen once. Sequenced input: peripheral blood. This TCR derives from a human donor in a cohort sampled during active COVID-19.

CDR3 DNA sequence: TGTGCCAGCAGTGACCCCCGTAGCGCGGAGCGCCACAATGAGCAGTTCTTC. Translation: CASSDPRSAERHNEQFF. The chain combines TRBV25-1 with TRBJ2-1; perhaps TRBD2 as D (5 bases). V was pared by 3 bases and J by 5 bases, with 20 bases between. The CDR3 has 17 amino acids. The germline V gene encodes CDR1 MGHDK and CDR2 SYGVNS.